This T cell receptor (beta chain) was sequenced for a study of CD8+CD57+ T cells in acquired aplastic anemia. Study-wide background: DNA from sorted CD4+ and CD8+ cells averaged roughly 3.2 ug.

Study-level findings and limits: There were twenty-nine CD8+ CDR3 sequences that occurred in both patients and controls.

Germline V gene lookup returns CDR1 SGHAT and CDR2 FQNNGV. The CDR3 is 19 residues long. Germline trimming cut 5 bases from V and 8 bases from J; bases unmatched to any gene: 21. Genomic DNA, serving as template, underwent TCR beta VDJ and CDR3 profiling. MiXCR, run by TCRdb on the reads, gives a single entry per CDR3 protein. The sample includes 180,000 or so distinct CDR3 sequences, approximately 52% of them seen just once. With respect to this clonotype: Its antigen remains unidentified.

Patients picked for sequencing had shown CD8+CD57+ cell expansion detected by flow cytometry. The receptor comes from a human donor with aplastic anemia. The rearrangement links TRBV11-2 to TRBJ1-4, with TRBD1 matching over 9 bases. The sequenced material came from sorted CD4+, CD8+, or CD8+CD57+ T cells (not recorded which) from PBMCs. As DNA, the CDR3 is TGTGCCAGCAGCCCTGATCCGACAGGGGGACTCGGAGGCGGGGAAAAACTGTTTTTT. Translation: CASSPDPTGGLGGGEKLFF. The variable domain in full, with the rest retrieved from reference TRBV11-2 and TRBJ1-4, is EAGVAQSPRYKIIEKRQSVAFWCNPISGHATLYWYQQILGQGPKLLIQFQNNGVVDDSQLPKDRFSAERLKGVDSTLKIQPAKLEDSAVYLCASSPDPTGGLGGGEKLFFGSGTQLSVL.